The 5 T cell receptor beta chains below all came from one sample that was sequenced in a study of blood T cell repertoires in COVID-19. Clones were read by immunoSEQ multiplex PCR, and TCRdb kept only the in-frame ones, dropping some. The sample carries approximately 97,000 clones, approximately 86% recorded once. Sequencing input: peripheral blood. The origin of the receptors is a man aged 50 to 59 with active or convalescent COVID-19.

This clone was observed a few times. The chain links TRBV28 to TRBJ2-1; TRBD2 might be the D (6 bases). This CDR3 contains 18 residues. Germline V gene data show CDR1 as MDHEN and CDR2 as SYDVKM. V lost 5 bases to trimming and J lost 0 bases, with 20 bases between them. CDR3 in amino acids: CASSPPLAGASSYNEQFF. The CDR3, as DNA: TGTGCCAGCAGTCCCCCACTAGCAGGAGCGAGCTCCTACAATGAGCAGTTCTTC.

V gene TRBV2 combines with J gene TRBJ1-1; 7 bases are shared with TRBD1. CDR1 and CDR2 from the germline V gene are SNHLY and FYNNEI. This CDR3 spans 13 amino acids. With V trimmed by 7 bases and J by 1 base, 3 bases remained unmatched. The chain's CDR3 is CASTWTGNTEAFF. For the CDR3, the DNA is TGTGCCAGCACATGGACAGGGAACACTGAAGCTTTCTTT.

This clone was recorded many times. The chain combines TRBV14 with TRBJ2-5, with D perhaps TRBD2 (6 bases). The CDR3 is 16 residues long. Per the germline V gene, CDR1 is SGHDN and CDR2 is FVKESK. The V end lost 1 base, the J end lost 5 bases, and 17 bases lay between the germline ends. The CDR3 DNA is TGTGCCAGCAGCCAAGGGGTGGCGGGGCCCTGGGAGACCCAGTACTTC. As protein: CASSQGVAGPWETQYF.

V gene TRBV2 combines with J gene TRBJ2-5, with TRBD2 matching 7 bases. The V segment lost 6 bases and the J segment 4 bases; nucleotides outside the gene matches: 5. The CDR3 has 13 amino acids. Germline lookup yields CDR1 SNHLY and CDR2 FYNNEI. The CDR3: CASRGGVGETQYF. CDR3 coding DNA: TGTGCCAGCAGGGGGGGGGTCGGAGAGACCCAGTACTTC.

The chain couples TRBV12-5 to TRBJ2-5, with D possibly matching TRBD1 (6 bases). CDR3 length: 19 residues. The germline V gene encodes CDR1 LGHNT and CDR2 FRNRAP. V lost 7 bases and J lost 7, with 34 bases in between. CDR3 in amino acids: CASALIEGSARGMTVTQYF. The CDR3 nucleotides are TGTGCTAGTGCCCTCATTGAGGGGAGCGCGAGGGGGATGACAGTGACCCAGTACTTC.